A selection of T cell receptor beta chains follows, all from one sample in a study of human T cells and chemical hapten exposure. TCRdb processed the RACE reads anew with MiXCR; each CDR3 protein has one entry. Of fewer than 150,000 distinct CDR3 sequences in the sample, about 13% were seen once. This specimen consisted of whole blood, obtained in connection with sensitization to the hapten diphenylcyclopropenone (DPC). The receptors were sampled from a woman between 18 and 30 years old with alopecia areata. Some clones in this sample may be carry-over from other donors' samples. Each CDR3 is given with its conserved first and last residue. The D gene is left open where the match is weak. Expanded clones get a size class; other rows say once, few or many, or leave the size out.

few,TRBJ2-7,TRBV28,-,CASSTGPTYEQYF,TGTGCCAGCAGTACCGGACCTACCTACGAGCAGTACTTC
-,TRBJ1-2,TRBV9,TRBD1,CASSGMTGRGGHGYTF,TGTGCCAGCAGCGGGATGACAGGGAGAGGAGGGCATGGCTACACCTTC
-,TRBJ1-6,TRBV25-1,-,CASRVGGDNSPLHF,TGTGCCAGCAGAGTAGGGGGTGATAATTCACCCCTCCACTTT
many,TRBJ2-1,TRBV20-1,TRBD1,CSARDRGRIDEQFF,TGCAGTGCGAGGGACAGGGGGAGGATAGACGAGCAGTTCTTC
few,TRBJ1-2,TRBV7-2,TRBD1,CASSQDRTYGYTF,TGTGCCAGCAGCCAGGACAGGACCTATGGCTACACCTTC
-,TRBJ2-5,TRBV5-1,-,CASSYPGETQYF,TGCGCCAGCAGCTACCCGGGGGAGACCCAGTACTTC
-,TRBJ2-5,TRBV7-6,-,CASSQRTLETQYF,TGTGCCAGCAGCCAAAGGACCCTAGAGACCCAGTACTTC
-,TRBJ1-1,TRBV6-5,-,CASSYSEYLPNTEAFF,TGTGCCAGCAGTTACTCGGAATATTTACCGAACACTGAAGCTTTCTTT
few,TRBJ2-7,TRBV12-3/TRBV12-4,TRBD1,CASSFSTGTGSYEQYF,TGTGCCAGCTCCTTTTCTACCGGGACAGGGTCCTACGAGCAGTACTTC
many,TRBJ1-4,TRBV28,-,CASSFMGGSEKLFF,TGTGCCAGCAGTTTCATGGGGGGAAGCGAAAAACTGTTTTTT
-,TRBJ2-3,TRBV7-2,-,CASSPDYLSTDTQYF,TGTGCCAGCAGCCCGGACTACCTTAGCACAGATACGCAGTATTTT
-,TRBJ1-1,TRBV2,TRBD1,CASSADRTEAFF,TGTGCCAGCAGCGCGGACAGGACGGAAGCTTTCTTT
few,TRBJ2-6,TRBV30,-,CACPDTRAGANVLTF,TGTGCCTGCCCGGATACAAGGGCTGGGGCCAACGTCCTGACTTTC
few,TRBJ2-5,TRBV18,-,CASSAGQQETQYF,TGTGCCAGCTCAGCGGGACAGCAAGAGACCCAGTACTTC
-,TRBJ2-7,TRBV29-1,-,CSVAPGHLGYEQYF,TGCAGCGTTGCGCCGGGACACCTGGGCTACGAGCAGTACTTC
few,TRBJ2-4,TRBV7-9,-,CASSPQAGTKNIQYF,TGTGCCAGCAGCCCCCAGGCGGGAACCAAAAACATTCAGTACTTC
-,TRBJ1-1,TRBV5-1,-,CASSSRQLTEAFF,TGCGCCAGCAGCTCCAGACAGTTAACTGAAGCTTTCTTT
many,TRBJ2-3,TRBV7-6,-,CASSSRGQTSTDTQYF,TGTGCCAGCAGCTCAAGAGGACAGACTAGCACAGATACGCAGTATTTT
-,TRBJ2-5,TRBV30,-,CAWSMGKEETQYF,TGTGCCTGGAGTATGGGGAAGGAGGAGACCCAGTACTTC
few,TRBJ1-5,TRBV5-1,-,CAFQPQHF,TGCGCTTTCCAGCCCCAGCATTTT
many,TRBJ1-2,TRBV6-5,TRBD1,CASSRDRPSYGYTF,TGTGCCAGCAGTAGGGACAGACCAAGCTATGGCTACACCTTC
few,TRBJ2-1,TRBV20-1,-,CSASRATRTYNEQFF,TGCAGTGCTAGTAGGGCCACCAGAACCTACAATGAGCAGTTCTTC
few,TRBJ2-1,TRBV4-1,TRBD2,CASSAGTSGGLSSYNEQFF,TGCGCCAGCAGTGCCGGGACTAGCGGGGGCCTGAGCTCCTACAATGAGCAGTTCTTC
-,TRBJ2-7,TRBV5-1,TRBD2,CASSLISGGEQYF,TGCGCCAGCAGCTTGATCAGCGGGGGCGAGCAGTACTTC
-,TRBJ2-1,TRBV30,TRBD1,CAWSAGTGKNEQFF,TGTGCCTGGAGTGCTGGGACAGGGAAGAATGAGCAGTTCTTC
-,TRBJ1-3,TRBV5-5,TRBD1,CASRFTGGEFGTIYF,TGTGCCAGCAGATTTACAGGGGGCGAATTCGGCACCATATATTTT
-,TRBJ2-2,TRBV7-2,-,CASSAGTENTGELFF,TGTGCCAGCAGCGCCGGGACGGAGAACACCGGGGAGCTGTTTTTT
-,TRBJ2-3,TRBV2,-,CASSESGGTDTQYF,TGTGCCAGCAGTGAATCGGGGGGCACAGATACGCAGTATTTT
few,TRBJ2-2,TRBV6-5,-,CASRRTASASGELFF,TGTGCCAGCAGGCGGACGGCAAGTGCAAGCGGGGAGCTGTTTTTT
many,TRBJ1-4,TRBV18,-,CASSASRGREKLFF,TGTGCCAGCTCGGCGAGCAGGGGACGTGAAAAACTGTTTTTT
many,TRBJ2-1,TRBV19,TRBD2,CASTPTSAGVPYNEQFF,TGTGCCAGTACCCCGACTAGCGCGGGAGTTCCTTACAATGAGCAGTTCTTC
-,TRBJ2-1,TRBV4-2,-,CASSQVSDDEQFF,TGTGCCAGCAGCCAAGTCAGTGACGATGAGCAGTTCTTC
-,TRBJ2-7,TRBV6-5,-,CASSYDSYEQYF,TGTGCCAGCAGTTACGATAGCTACGAGCAGTACTTC
many,TRBJ1-6,TRBV20-1,TRBD1,CSVLEWDRLNSPLHF,TGCAGTGTCCTAGAATGGGACAGGTTAAATTCACCCCTCCACTTT
few,TRBJ1-5,TRBV10-2,-,CASSGKHSGGNQPQHF,TGCGCCAGCAGTGGGAAACACAGTGGTGGCAATCAGCCCCAGCATTTT
once,TRBJ2-5,TRBV7-3,TRBD1,CASSLRTGVQETQYF,TGTGCCAGCAGCCTTCGGACAGGGGTACAAGAGACCCAGTACTTC
few,TRBJ2-4,TRBV20-1,TRBD2,CSATKIVGEGKNIQYF,TGCAGTGCTACTAAAATCGTGGGGGAGGGCAAAAACATTCAGTACTTC
few,TRBJ2-1,TRBV10-1,-,CASSESPLNEQFF,TGCGCCAGCAGTGAGTCTCCCCTCAATGAGCAGTTCTTC
-,TRBJ2-7,TRBV4-3,-,CASSQERAELYPYEQYF,TGCGCCAGCAGCCAAGAGCGGGCAGAACTGTACCCCTACGAGCAGTACTTC
many,TRBJ2-7,TRBV18,-,CASSPGSNYEQYF,TGTGCCAGCTCACCAGGTTCGAACTACGAGCAGTACTTC
-,TRBJ2-5,TRBV7-2,-,CASSRQRAQETQYF,TGTGCCAGCAGCCGACAGAGGGCCCAAGAGACCCAGTACTTC
many,TRBJ1-2,TRBV29-1,-,CSVTGTIFGYTF,TGCAGCGTCACCGGGACAATCTTTGGCTACACCTTC
-,TRBJ2-1,TRBV3-1,TRBD2,CASSQDEGLAGGNEQFF,TGTGCCAGCAGCCAAGATGAGGGCCTAGCGGGGGGCAATGAGCAGTTCTTC
-,TRBJ2-3,TRBV7-9,-,CDSTDSTDTQYF,TGTGACAGCACGGACAGCACAGATACGCAGTATTTT